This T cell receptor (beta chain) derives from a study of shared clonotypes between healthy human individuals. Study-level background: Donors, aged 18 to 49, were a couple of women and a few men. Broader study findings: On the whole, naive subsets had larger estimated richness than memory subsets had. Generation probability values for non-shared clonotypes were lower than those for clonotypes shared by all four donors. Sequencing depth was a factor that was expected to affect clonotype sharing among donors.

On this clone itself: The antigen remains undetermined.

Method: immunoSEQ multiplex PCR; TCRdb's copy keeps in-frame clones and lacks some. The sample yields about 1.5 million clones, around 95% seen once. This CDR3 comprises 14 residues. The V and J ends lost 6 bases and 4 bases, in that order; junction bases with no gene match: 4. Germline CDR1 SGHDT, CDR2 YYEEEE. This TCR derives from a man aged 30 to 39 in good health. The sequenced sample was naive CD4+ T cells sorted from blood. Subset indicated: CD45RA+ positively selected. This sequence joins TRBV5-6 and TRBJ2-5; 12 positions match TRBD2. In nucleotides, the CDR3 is TGTGCCAGCAATAGACTAGCGGGAGTAGAGACCCAGTACTTC. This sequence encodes CASNRLAGVETQYF.